The source of this T cell receptor beta chain is a study of human T cells and chemical hapten exposure. Study at large: Patch testing placed 0.01% DPC on the upper back, with readings at 6 days.

This clonotype was found a few times. Its target is unknown. General observations from the study: Expanded TCRs were compared with controls, and the expanded TCRs formed significantly more large CDR3 similarity clusters.

Sample time point: patch test 3, about 24 weeks after DPC sensitization. Treatment reported: therapeutic diphenylcyclopropenone sensitization with weekly scalp DPC. MiXCR was run by TCRdb on the RACE reads, yielding one entry per CDR3 protein. This sample has about 64,000 distinct CDR3 sequences, with approximately 11% found just once. This CDR3 is built from 13 residues. The germline CDR1 and CDR2 sequences are LGHNA and YNFKEQ. V was trimmed by 0 bases and J by 6 bases, leaving 9 bases between them. This chain uses TRBV4-2 with TRBJ2-7; perhaps D is TRBD1 or TRBD2 (5 bases each). The source is a woman aged 25 to 39 with alopecia areata. Some clones in this sample may be carry-over from other donors' samples. Sequencing was performed on whole blood, taken in connection with sensitization to the hapten diphenylcyclopropenone (DPC). The CDR3 is CASSQDRGSEQYF. Written as DNA, the CDR3 is TGTGCCAGCAGCCAAGACCGGGGCTCCGAGCAGTACTTC.